A single sample gave rise to the 24 T cell receptor beta chains below, sequenced in a study of cytotoxic CD8 clonotypes in ibrutinib-treated CLL (dated by TCRdb to 2020 to 2022). The library was prepared using the immunoSEQ multiplex PCR assay. TCRdb limited this immuneACCESS table to in-frame rearrangements with V and J called. A share of clones is missing; checked studies link under half to unresolved V genes, and the rest is unexplained. This sample is represented by hundreds of thousands of clones; roughly two thirds of them were singletons. The ten most abundant clones make up roughly 6.3% of the sample. Sequenced here: PBMCs, sampled after 36 months of ibrutinib treatment. The receptor set was obtained from a human donor with chronic lymphocytic leukemia.

This clone was found once. This chain joins TRBV4-1 and TRBJ1-4; D not certain. This CDR3 has 13 amino acids. V was pared by 3 bases and J by 16 bases, with 18 bases between. Germline CDR1 and CDR2: MGHRA and YSYEKL. Here the CDR3 DNA reads TGCGCCAGCAGCCAGGGAGGACCCAGTTATCCGTTTTTT. This translates into CASSQGGPSYPFF.

The rearrangement joins TRBV23-1 to TRBJ1-5; D uncertain. TRBV23-1 is known as an ORF, though its function is uncertain. V lost 2 bases, J lost 0 bases, and 14 bases lay in between. CDR3 length: 17 amino acids. CDR3 DNA sequence: TGCGCCAGCAGTCAACCTTCCCGGCCCCATAGCAATCAGCCCCAGCATTTT. Protein product: CASSQPSRPHSNQPQHF.

This clone was detected a few times. The V gene is TRBV15, the J gene TRBJ2-7, with TRBD2 matching over 13 bases. This CDR3 region has 17 residues. V dropped 3 bases and J dropped 0; count of bases not matched to a gene: 5. Germline assignment: CDR1 LNHNV and CDR2 YYDKDF (reference sequence). CDR3 sequence (DNA): TGTGCCACCAGCAGGGGACTAGCGGGAACCTACTCCTACGAGCAGTACTTC. Translating it yields CATSRGLAGTYSYEQYF.

There are a few counts of this clone. J is TRBJ2-3 and V is TRBV15; D may correspond to TRBD1 or TRBD2 (5 bases each). Germline CDR1 LNHNV, CDR2 YYDKDF (reference sequence). The ends were cut back, 1 base at V and 0 bases at J, with 14 bases in the middle. CDR3 size: 17 residues. CDR3 amino acids: CATSRGGWGRSTDTQYF. In nucleotides, the CDR3 is TGTGCCACCAGCAGAGGGGGATGGGGACGGAGCACAGATACGCAGTATTTT.

The chain employs TRBV25-1 and TRBJ2-3; TRBD1 matches 10 bases. CDR1 MGHDK and CDR2 SYGVNS come from the germline V gene. The J segment lost 9 bases and the V segment lost 3 bases, leaving 3 bases of the junction unmatched. The CDR3 covers 13 residues. The CDR3 bases are TGTGCCAGCAGTGAGGCGGACAGGGGGACGCAGTATTTT. Translating gives CASSEADRGTQYF.

The table lists this clone with a count of one. This chain connects TRBV4-3 to TRBJ1-4; D perhaps matches TRBD1 (6 bases). From germline, CDR1 is LGHNA and CDR2 YSLEER. V was pared by 1 base and J by 6 bases, with 24 bases between. The CDR3 extends over 19 amino acids. The CDR3 DNA sequence: TGCGCCAGCAGCCAAGTAGTAACTTTGGGGGCAAGGGGGGATGAAAAACTGTTTTTT. It is translated as CASSQVVTLGARGDEKLFF.

Here the CDR3 reads CASSSSGTSVEQFF. CDR3 nucleotide sequence: TGTGCCAGCAGCTCTTCCGGGACTAGCGTTGAGCAGTTCTTC. V gene TRBV7-3 combines with J gene TRBJ2-1; 10 positions agree with TRBD2. CDR3 size: 14 residues. V dropped 4 bases and J dropped 9; count of bases not matched to a gene: 6. Germline V gene lookup returns CDR1 SGHTA and CDR2 FQGTGA. Looking up the rest from reference TRBV7-3 and TRBJ2-1 gives the full variable domain: GAGVSQTPSNKVTEKGKYVELRCDPISGHTALYWYRQSLGQGPEFLIYFQGTGAADDSGLPNDRFFAVRPEGSVSTLKIQRTERGDSAVYLCASSSSGTSVEQFFGPGTRLTVL.

The V call is TRBV9, the J call TRBJ2-2; 9 bases fit TRBD2. V lost 0 bases and J lost 6; bases outside the gene matches: 9. The CDR3 loop spans 17 amino acids. Germline CDR1 and CDR2: SGDLS and YYNGEE. CDR3 sequence: CASSVASTSGSAGELFF. The CDR3 bases are TGTGCCAGCAGCGTAGCTTCAACTAGCGGGTCCGCCGGGGAGCTGTTTTTT.

The chain has TRBV7-9 and TRBJ1-5; weak D call: TRBD1 (5 bases). Trimming shortened V by 1 base and J by 1 base, and 8 bases separated the two germline ends. Germline V gene sequence: CDR1 SEHNR, CDR2 FQNEAQ (reference sequence). The CDR3 extends over 15 amino acids. The CDR3 bases are TGTGCCAGCAGCTTAGTGTGGGGGAGCAATCAGCCCCAGCATTTT. As protein: CASSLVWGSNQPQHF.

This clone has only one observation. The same CDR3 also results from other DNA sequences found in this sample. The V call is TRBV29-1, the J call TRBJ1-4; D is possibly TRBD1 (6 bases). The V end was cut by 6 bases, the J end by 3 bases, with 11 bases between. The germline V gene encodes CDR1 SQVTM and CDR2 ANQGSEA. This CDR3 has 13 amino acids. CDR3 sequence (DNA): TGCAGCGTCCTACAGGGAGCTAATGAAAAACTGTTTTTT. Translating it yields CSVLQGANEKLFF. Full variable domain (outside the CDR3, taken from reference TRBV29-1 and TRBJ1-4): SAVISQKPSRDICQRGTSLTIQCQVDSQVTMMFWYRQQPGQSLTLIATANQGSEATYESGFVIDKFPISRPNLTFSTLTVSNMSPEDSSIYLCSVLQGANEKLFFGSGTQLSVL.

This clone has more than one count but fewer than ten. The chain uses TRBV13 and TRBJ2-1; unclear D gene. V lost 5 bases and J lost 0, with 5 bases in between. The CDR3 extends over 13 amino acids. Per germline, CDR1 PRHDT and CDR2 FYEKMQ (reference sequence). The CDR3: CASSRVSYNEQFF. The CDR3 bases are TGTGCCAGCAGCCGCGTCTCCTACAATGAGCAGTTCTTC.

The CDR3 nucleotides are TGCGCCACCAACCGGGTCGAGTCAGGTTCCACAGATACGCAGTATTTT. Translated, it gives CATNRVESGSTDTQYF. The genes are TRBV5-1 and TRBJ2-3; D is uncertain. V was clipped by 9 bases and J by 2 bases, with 22 bases between them. The germline CDR1 and CDR2 sequences are SGHRS and YFSETQ. The CDR3 runs to 16 residues.

The count of this clone is one. Distinct nucleotide sequences in the sample also encode this CDR3. V and J are TRBV7-2 and TRBJ1-1; no firm D call. The V end lost 1 base, the J end lost 1 base, and 7 bases lay between the germline ends. From germline, CDR1 is SGHTA and CDR2 FQGNSA. The CDR3 sequence is 14 residues long. The CDR3 region has the DNA TGTGCCAGCAGCTTAGGGCCCAGGAACACTGAAGCTTTCTTT. Its protein is CASSLGPRNTEAFF.

The sample holds one count of this clone. The V and J genes are TRBV9 and TRBJ2-7, with 10 bases aligning to TRBD2. Germline CDR1 SGDLS, CDR2 YYNGEE. The V segment lost 3 bases and the J segment 2 bases; nucleotides outside the gene matches: 5. The CDR3 contains 15 residues. The CDR3 reads CASSAGLAEAYEQYF. The CDR3 DNA is TGTGCCAGCAGCGCCGGACTAGCGGAAGCCTACGAGCAGTACTTC.

This clone showed up just a few times. This chain joins TRBV6-6 and TRBJ1-6; 7 bases are shared with TRBD1. CDR3 length: 14 residues. Per germline, CDR1 MNHNY and CDR2 SVGAGI (reference sequence). The trim removed 8 bases at V and 7 bases at J, leaving 8 bases unmatched. The CDR3 DNA reads TGTGCCAGCTGCCAGGGGGTGATCAATTCACCCCTCCACTTT. This codes for CASCQGVINSPLHF.

This clone has only a few counts. The J gene is TRBJ2-3, the V gene TRBV15; 11 bases are a match to TRBD2. CDR3 length: 14 residues. CDR1 and CDR2 from the germline V gene are LNHNV and YYDKDF (reference sequence). J lost 5 bases, V lost 3 bases, and 1 base had no gene match. CDR3 loop: CATSSLAGGDTQYF. CDR3 coding DNA: TGTGCCACCAGCAGTCTAGCGGGGGGAGATACGCAGTATTTT.

The genes are TRBV7-8 and TRBJ1-2; TRBD1 matches at 7 bases. V trimming: 5 bases; J trimming: 7 bases; junction bases outside the gene matches: 13. Germline CDR1 SGHVS, CDR2 FQNEAQ. The CDR3 totals 15 residues. The CDR3 region has the DNA TGTGCCAGCAGCGAACGGACAGGTTTAATGAGTGGCTACACCTTC. This encodes CASSERTGLMSGYTF.

The chain is built from TRBV6-6 and TRBJ2-1; possibly TRBD1 or TRBD2 for D (5 bases each). Germline CDR1 MNHNY, CDR2 SVGAGI (reference sequence). There are 15 residues in the CDR3. V was clipped by 2 bases and J by 0 bases, with 8 bases between them. The CDR3 region is CASSYGGSSYNEQFF. Here the CDR3 DNA reads TGTGCCAGCAGTTACGGGGGAAGCTCCTACAATGAGCAGTTCTTC.

The V gene is TRBV5-6, the J gene TRBJ2-2; D is unresolved. The germline V gene has CDR1 SGHDT and CDR2 YYEEEE. The CDR3 has 16 amino acids. Trimming took 1 base from V and 5 from J, leaving 15 bases between them. For the CDR3, the DNA is TGTGCCAGCAGCTTGAACTACCATTCGCGGACCGGGGAGCTGTTTTTT. It codes for CASSLNYHSRTGELFF.

This clone was counted a single time. The genes are TRBV18 and TRBJ2-1, with TRBD2 identical over 11 bases. V dropped 6 bases and J dropped 3; count of bases not matched to a gene: 4. From germline, CDR1 is KGHSH and CDR2 LQKENI. The CDR3 extends over 15 amino acids. DNA for the CDR3: TGTGCCAGCTCCCCGACTAGCGGGGACTACAATGAGCAGTTCTTC. Protein: CASSPTSGDYNEQFF. Full variable domain (missing parts from reference TRBV18 and TRBJ2-1): NAGVMQNPRHLVRRRGQEARLRCSPMKGHSHVYWYRQLPEEGLKFMVYLQKENIIDESGMPKERFSAEFPKEGPSILRIQQVVRGDSAAYFCASSPTSGDYNEQFFGPGTRLTVL.

This chain uses TRBV7-6 with TRBJ1-4; D unclear. V was cut by 4 bases and J by 8 bases, with 14 bases left in between. Germline CDR1 SGHVS, CDR2 FNYEAQ. There are 14 residues in the CDR3. CDR3 sequence: CASSSYMKPEKLFF. In DNA form, the CDR3 reads TGTGCCAGCAGCTCATACATGAAGCCCGAAAAACTGTTTTTT.

This clone was counted a few times. In DNA form, the CDR3 reads TGCGCCAGCAGCTTGGCCGGGGTGAACATTCAGTACTTC. Its translation: CASSLAGVNIQYF. The chain recombines TRBV5-1 with TRBJ2-4, with D possibly being TRBD2 (5 bases). The ends were cut back, 0 bases at V and 7 bases at J, with 8 bases in the middle. From germline, CDR1 is SGHRS and CDR2 YFSETQ. The CDR3 is 13 residues long.

The chain carries TRBV7-2 and TRBJ2-7, with 8 bases that match TRBD2. Trimming at V came to 2 bases and at J to 3 bases, leaving 3 bases not matched to a gene. This CDR3 is built from 14 residues. Germline V gene sequence: CDR1 SGHTA, CDR2 FQGNSA. In nucleotides, the CDR3 is TGTGCCAGCAGCTTACAGCGGGAGTTCTACGAGCAGTACTTC. The encoded protein is CASSLQREFYEQYF.

This chain joins TRBV28 and TRBJ1-2; no reliable D call. Trimming removed 0 bases from V and 8 bases from J, with 7 bases in between. CDR3 length equals 12 residues. CDR1 MDHEN and CDR2 SYDVKM come from the germline V gene. This CDR3 is CASSLWTRGYTF. The CDR3 DNA reads as TGTGCCAGCAGTTTATGGACTCGGGGCTACACCTTC.